Following are 23 T cell receptor beta chains from one sample sequenced in a study of neurological immune-mediated disorders. TCRdb recomputed calls from the 5' RACE reads with MiXCR, one row per CDR3 protein. Of about 27,000 distinct CDR3 sequences in the sample, 21% are singletons; the top ten hold 16%. Material for sequencing was PBMCs. The receptors shown here come from a woman aged 55-69 years in good health.

This clonotype was observed many times. The gene calls are TRBV5-1 and TRBJ2-3; the match to TRBD2 covers 7 bases. This CDR3 is 14 amino acids long. After removal of 0 bases from V and 6 bases from J, the junction contained 4 bases not matched to a gene. The germline V gene has CDR1 SGHRS and CDR2 YFSETQ. The CDR3 bases are TGCGCCAGCAGCTTGGGCGGGAGTGCCGATACGCAGTATTTT. Its protein is CASSLGGSADTQYF.

The chain has TRBV6-2 or TRBV6-3 and TRBJ1-4, with TRBD1 matching 8 bases. The germline V gene has CDR1 MNHEY and CDR2 SVGEGT. CDR3 length equals 16 residues. The V gene end was trimmed by 6 bases and the J gene end by 5 bases; junction bases not matched to a gene: 11. CDR3 nucleotide sequence: TGTGCCAGCAGCTCTCAGGGGACAGGTCGAAATGAAAAACTGTTTTTT. Its translation is CASSSQGTGRNEKLFF.

The rearrangement joins TRBV5-1 to TRBJ2-6; the D call may be TRBD1 or TRBD2 (6 bases each). The CDR3 is 17 amino acids. Between the trimmed V and J ends, which lost 5 bases and 9 bases, there was a span of 24 bases. The V gene's germline CDR1 is SGHRS and CDR2 YFSETQ. The CDR3, as DNA: TGCGCCAGCAGTCAGGGGACGGGGGATCCTGGTGACAACGTCCTGACTTTC. Residues: CASSQGTGDPGDNVLTF. Full variable domain (rest looked up from reference TRBV5-1 and TRBJ2-6): KAGVTQTPRYLIKTRGQQVTLSCSPISGHRSVSWYQQTPGQGLQFLFEYFSETQRNKGNFPGRFSGRQFSNSRSEMNVSTLELGDSALYLCASSQGTGDPGDNVLTFGAGSRLTVL.

This clonotype was seen ten or more times. This chain connects TRBV2 to TRBJ1-6; D gene uncertain. Looked up from germline, CDR1 is SNHLY and CDR2 is FYNNEI. This CDR3 contains 14 residues. The germline V and J ends were trimmed by 6 bases and 8 bases, with 14 bases remaining between them. CDR3 loop: CASRYQEGDSPLHF. Written as DNA, the CDR3 is TGTGCCAGCAGGTACCAGGAAGGTGATTCACCCCTCCACTTT.

This clonotype has more than one count but fewer than ten. The rearrangement joins TRBV7-9 to TRBJ2-3; D may correspond to TRBD1 or TRBD2 (5 bases each). V dropped 6 bases and J dropped 3 bases, with 19 bases sitting between them. Germline lookup yields CDR1 SEHNR and CDR2 FQNEAQ (reference sequence). This CDR3 spans 16 amino acids. The DNA for the CDR3 is TGTGCCAGCAGTGTAAGAGGGCCGGGACCGACAGATACGCAGTATTTT. It is translated as CASSVRGPGPTDTQYF.

This clonotype was found many times. This sequence joins TRBV20-1 and TRBJ2-1; D remains unclear. Germline V lookup: CDR1 DFQATT, CDR2 SNEGSKA (reference sequence). The CDR3 contains 14 residues. The germline V and J ends were trimmed by 5 bases and 10 bases, with 21 bases remaining between them. In DNA form, the CDR3 reads TGCAGTGCTGAGTCGACGGCTACTGGATACGAGCAGTTCTTC. It encodes CSAESTATGYEQFF.

Comment on this clonotype: A junction boundary mismatches the germline segment, possibly from a read error. This rearrangement joins TRBV4-2 to TRBJ2-7, with 8 positions matching TRBD1. This CDR3 comprises 15 residues. Germline V gene data show CDR1 as LGHNA and CDR2 as YNFKEQ. The CDR3 here is CASSHLDRVSYERYF. In nucleotides, the CDR3 is TGTGCCAGCAGCCATTTGGACAGGGTATCCTACGAGCGGTACTTC.

Only a few counts were recorded for this clonotype. The genes are TRBV5-4 and TRBJ1-3; no firm D call. The CDR3 contains 14 residues. Germline CDR1 reads SGHNT; CDR2 reads YYREEE (reference sequence). The germline V and J ends were trimmed by 0 bases and 3 bases, with 7 bases remaining between them. In DNA, the CDR3 is TGTGCCAGCAGCTTGGACGGCGGTGGAAACACCATATATTTT. This codes for CASSLDGGGNTIYF.

The rearrangement uses TRBV4-1 and TRBJ1-1, with TRBD1 identical over 9 bases. The trim removed 3 bases at V and 5 bases at J, leaving 10 bases unmatched. The CDR3 loop spans 16 amino acids. CDR1 and CDR2 (germline): MGHRA, YSYEKL. The CDR3 spells CASSHTGGKSITEAFF. CDR3 bases: TGCGCCAGCAGCCACACAGGGGGCAAATCGATTACTGAAGCTTTCTTT.

The rearrangement uses TRBV19 and TRBJ1-2; D is undetermined. Germline assignment: CDR1 LNHDA and CDR2 SQIVND (reference sequence). This CDR3 spans 13 amino acids. Trimming shortened V by 3 bases and J by 2 bases, and 7 bases separated the two germline ends. For the CDR3, the DNA is TGTGCCAGTAGTATGGTGGAGAACTATGGCTACACCTTC. It yields the protein CASSMVENYGYTF.

In its sample, this clonotype was seen many times. CDR3 sequence (DNA): TGCGCCAGCAGCGAGGGACGGGGGATGCAGGAGACCCAGTACTTC. Translated, it gives CASSEGRGMQETQYF. The J gene is TRBJ2-5, the V gene TRBV5-1; D is possibly TRBD2 (6 bases). CDR1 and CDR2 (germline): SGHRS, YFSETQ. With 4 bases removed from V and 5 bases from J, the gap between germline ends came to 18 bases. This CDR3 spans 15 amino acids.

This clonotype came up many times. This rearrangement joins TRBV7-8 to TRBJ2-2; a possible D gene is TRBD1 (5 bases). The CDR3 is 15 residues long. Germline-derived CDR1 and CDR2 are SGHVS and FQNEAQ. Trimming removed 3 bases from V and 0 bases from J, with 8 bases in between. CDR3 in amino acids: CASSFDRTNTGELFF. The CDR3 DNA is TGTGCCAGCAGCTTTGACAGAACGAACACCGGGGAGCTGTTTTTT.

By share, this clonotype ranks as medium-sized. The V gene is TRBV29-1, the J gene TRBJ1-5; D gene uncertain. V dropped 3 bases and J dropped 7 bases, with 16 bases sitting between them. The germline V gene encodes CDR1 SQVTM and CDR2 ANQGSEA. CDR3 length equals 14 residues. The DNA for the CDR3 is TGCAGCGTTGATCTCAGGTTCAGAGGGCAGCCCCAGCATTTT. This translates into CSVDLRFRGQPQHF.

This clonotype has at least ten counts. The rearrangement joins TRBV6-5 to TRBJ1-1; TRBD1 might be the D (5 bases). Trimming shortened V by 0 bases and J by 1 base, and 6 bases separated the two germline ends. Germline CDR1 MNHEY, CDR2 SVGAGI. CDR3 length: 14 residues. The CDR3 DNA follows: TGTGCCAGCAGTTACTCAGACAGGAACACTGAAGCTTTCTTT. It codes for CASSYSDRNTEAFF.

This clonotype occurred many times. The chain joins TRBV7-9 to TRBJ2-1, with unresolved D. The V gene lost 0 bases and the J gene lost 8 bases, with 11 bases spanning the gap. CDR1 SEHNR and CDR2 FQNEAQ come from the germline V gene (reference sequence). The CDR3 loop spans 14 amino acids. The CDR3 region has the DNA TGTGCCAGCAGCTTAGCCGCACTCAGCCATGAGCAGTTCTTC. It codes for CASSLAALSHEQFF.

This clonotype was observed many times. This chain connects TRBV29-1 to TRBJ1-1, with 8 bases aligning to TRBD1. Germline V CDR1 and CDR2: SQVTM, ANQGSEA. The CDR3 consists of 11 residues. Unmatched junction bases numbered 5, after V lost 7 bases and J lost 7 bases. CDR3 in DNA: TGCAGCGGGGGGACAGGTTATGAAGCTTTCTTT. Translated, it gives CSGGTGYEAFF.

The chain's CDR3 is CASSELAGQETQYF. The CDR3 nucleotides are TGTGCCAGCTCAGAGTTAGCGGGTCAAGAGACCCAGTACTTC. The chain couples TRBV18 to TRBJ2-5, with 7 bases fitting TRBD2. Germline V gives CDR1 KGHSH, CDR2 LQKENI. V gave up 5 bases and J gave up 2 bases; unmatched junction bases: 5. The CDR3 length is 14 residues. The full variable domain, its missing parts supplied by reference TRBV18 and TRBJ2-5, is NAGVMQNPRHLVRRRGQEARLRCSPMKGHSHVYWYRQLPEEGLKFMVYLQKENIIDESGMPKERFSAEFPKEGPSILRIQQVVRGDSAAYFCASSELAGQETQYFGPGTRLLVL.

This clonotype was recorded at least ten times. This sequence joins TRBV2 and TRBJ2-7; the D gene is possibly TRBD2 (6 bases). Deletions cut 6 bases from V and 1 base from J, with 13 bases between. Germline loops: CDR1 SNHLY, CDR2 FYNNEI. CDR3 length equals 14 residues. The CDR3 DNA sequence: TGTGCCAGCAGAGCCTCCGGGAGTTCCTACGAGCAGTACTTC. Translated, it gives CASRASGSSYEQYF.

The chain couples TRBV25-1 to TRBJ2-5; D uncertain. CDR3 length equals 11 residues. The V gene lost 6 bases and the J gene lost 4 bases, with 6 bases spanning the gap. CDR1 MGHDK and CDR2 SYGVNS come from the germline V gene. The CDR3 region is CASRMGETQYF. The CDR3 nucleotides read TGTGCCAGCAGGATGGGAGAGACCCAGTACTTC. Full variable domain (remainder filled in from reference TRBV25-1 and TRBJ2-5): EADIYQTPRYLVIGTGKKITLECSQTMGHDKMYWYQQDPGMELHLIHYSYGVNSTEKGDLSSESTVSRIRTEHFPLTLESARPSHTSQYLCASRMGETQYFGPGTRLLVL.

This clonotype is medium-sized by share. V usage is TRBV5-1 and J usage is TRBJ2-1, with D maybe TRBD2 (5 bases). The CDR3 is 14 amino acids. CDR1 and CDR2 (germline): SGHRS, YFSETQ. The V end lost 1 base, the J end lost 9 bases, and 14 bases lay between the germline ends. Written as DNA, the CDR3 is TGCGCCAGCAGCTTGTCCCCCACCAGCGGTGAGCAGTTCTTC. This gives the protein CASSLSPTSGEQFF.

In nucleotides, the CDR3 is TGCGCCAGCAGCCAGCCTACTAGCGGGAGGGCCTATGAGCAGTTCTTC. The encoded protein is CASSQPTSGRAYEQFF. The chain recombines TRBV4-1 with TRBJ2-1, with 13 bases matching TRBD2. Trimming took 3 bases from V and 8 from J; bases not matched to a gene: 7. The CDR3 totals 16 residues. Germline loops: CDR1 MGHRA, CDR2 YSYEKL.

The table lists this clonotype with many counts. The chain couples TRBV2 to TRBJ1-6; D unresolved. V dropped 7 bases and J dropped 7 bases, with 8 bases sitting between them. The CDR3 covers 12 residues. Germline V gene lookup returns CDR1 SNHLY and CDR2 FYNNEI. As DNA, the CDR3 is TGTGCCAGCAATGCGGCCAATTCACCCCTCCACTTT. Translation gives CASNAANSPLHF. The full variable domain, completed using reference TRBV2 and TRBJ1-6, is EPEVTQTPSHQVTQMGQEVILRCVPISNHLYFYWYRQILGQKVEFLVSFYNNEISEKSEIFDDQFSVERPDGSNFTLKIRSTKLEDSAMYFCASNAANSPLHFGNGTRLTVT.

The table lists this clonotype with many counts. This rearrangement joins TRBV7-2 to TRBJ2-6, with unresolved D. Deletions cut 2 bases from V and 0 bases from J, with 8 bases between. The germline V gene encodes CDR1 SGHTA and CDR2 FQGNSA. The CDR3 has 16 residues. The CDR3 sequence is CASSLTILSGANVLTF. The CDR3, as DNA: TGTGCCAGCAGCTTAACCATTCTCTCTGGGGCCAACGTCCTGACTTTC. Looking up the rest from reference TRBV7-2 and TRBJ2-6 gives the full variable domain: GAGVSQSPSNKVTEKGKDVELRCDPISGHTALYWYRQSLGQGLEFLIYFQGNSAPDKSGLPSDRFSAERTGGSVSTLTIQRTQQEDSAVYLCASSLTILSGANVLTFGAGSRLTVL.